The clone carrying this T cell receptor (beta chain) was seen a few times. Its antigen is unknown. The source of the sample is a study of blood T cells in healthy people across ages. A second PCR of about 7 to 12 cycles used a sample-barcoded 5' primer and a J-beta primer mix. TCRdb called the 5' RACE reads again in MiXCR, with one record for every CDR3 protein. The sample includes roughly 2 million distinct CDR3 sequences, less than 50% of them seen just once. Study-wide points: The recorded TCR beta diversity per million T cells decreased in a roughly linear manner with age.

In germline, CDR1 is SNHLY, CDR2 FYNNEI. This CDR3 region has 10 residues. V shed 3 bases and J shed 13 bases, with 8 bases lying between them. Sequenced input: blood. The TCR sequence derives from a woman in her thirties or forties in good health. The rearrangement uses TRBV2 and TRBJ2-3, with no clear D. The CDR3 loop reads CASSEKREYF. The DNA for the CDR3 is TGTGCCAGCAGTGAGAAACGGGAGTATTTT.